This T cell receptor beta chain emerged from a study of blood T cell repertoires in COVID-19. As for the study in general: COVID-19 samples, acute and convalescent, were from the United States, Italy and Spain. In each case, the material was cDNA or gDNA derived from T cells, B-cell-depleted T cells, or PBMCs.

Generated by immunoSEQ multiplex PCR, the TCRdb table keeps only in-frame clones and is missing some. The table has 100,000 or so clones, roughly 92% seen once. Trimming removed 0 bases from V and 0 bases from J; junction bases left unmatched: 3. Germline-derived CDR1 and CDR2 are LGHDT and YNNKEL (reference sequence). The CDR3 sequence is 17 residues long. The rearrangement uses TRBV3-1 (or the pseudogene TRBV3-2) and TRBJ2-4; TRBD1 aligns across 9 bases. This TCR derives from a man in his sixties with acute or convalescent COVID-19. The sample consisted of peripheral blood. Written as DNA, the CDR3 is TGTGCCAGCAGCCAAGAACAGGGGGCTTTAGCCAAAAACATTCAGTACTTC. Encoded protein: CASSQEQGALAKNIQYF.